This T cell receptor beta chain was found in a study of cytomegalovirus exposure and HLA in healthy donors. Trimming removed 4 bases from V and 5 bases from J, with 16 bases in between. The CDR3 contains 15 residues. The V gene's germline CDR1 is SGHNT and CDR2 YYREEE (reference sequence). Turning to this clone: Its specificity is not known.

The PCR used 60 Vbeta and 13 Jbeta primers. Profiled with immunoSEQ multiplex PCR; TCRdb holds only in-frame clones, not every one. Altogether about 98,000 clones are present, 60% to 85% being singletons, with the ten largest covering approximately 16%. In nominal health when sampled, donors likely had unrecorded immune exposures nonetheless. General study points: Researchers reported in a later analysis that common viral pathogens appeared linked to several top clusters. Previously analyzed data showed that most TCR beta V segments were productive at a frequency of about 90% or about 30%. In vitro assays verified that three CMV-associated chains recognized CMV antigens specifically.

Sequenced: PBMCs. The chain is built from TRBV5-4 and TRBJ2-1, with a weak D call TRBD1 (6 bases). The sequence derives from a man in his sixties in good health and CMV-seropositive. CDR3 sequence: CASSPTGTRNNEQFF. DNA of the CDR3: TGTGCCAGCAGCCCCACCGGGACACGAAACAATGAGCAGTTCTTC.